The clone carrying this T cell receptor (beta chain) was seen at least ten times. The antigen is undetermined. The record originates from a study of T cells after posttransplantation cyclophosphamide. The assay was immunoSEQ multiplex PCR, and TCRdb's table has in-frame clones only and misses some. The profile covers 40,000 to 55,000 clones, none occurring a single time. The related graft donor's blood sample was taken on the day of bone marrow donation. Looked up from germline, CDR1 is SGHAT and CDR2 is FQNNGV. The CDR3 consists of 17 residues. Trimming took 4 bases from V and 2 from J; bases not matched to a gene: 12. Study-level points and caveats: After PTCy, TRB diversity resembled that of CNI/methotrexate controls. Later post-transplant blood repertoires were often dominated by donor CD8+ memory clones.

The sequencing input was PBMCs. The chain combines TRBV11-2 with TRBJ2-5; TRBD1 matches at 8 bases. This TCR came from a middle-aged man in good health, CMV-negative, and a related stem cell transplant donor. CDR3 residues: CASSYLIFGTGQETQYF. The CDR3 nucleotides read TGTGCCAGCAGCTACCTCATCTTTGGGACAGGACAAGAGACCCAGTACTTC.